Listed below are T cell receptor beta chains from one sample, sequenced in a study of blood T cell repertoires in COVID-19. Assay used: immunoSEQ multiplex PCR; TCRdb lists only in-frame clones, some missing. This sample carries roughly 97,000 clones, over 80% of them seen once, and the ten largest clones take 15%. The sequenced material came from peripheral blood. Receptors originate from a man aged 45-60 years with acute or convalescent COVID-19. The CDR3 runs from the conserved cysteine through the conserved F or W.

v_call: TRBV28
cdr3_aa: CASLRDSTYNSPLHF

v_call: TRBV25-1
cdr3_aa: CASSDSESTAANEKLFF

v_call: TRBV10-3
cdr3_aa: CAISESTGGRAYEQYF

v_call: TRBV14
cdr3_aa: CASSQGTGHNEQYF

v_call: TRBV24-1
cdr3_aa: CATSYQGEQFF

v_call: TRBV6-5
cdr3_aa: CASSYADRGITDTQYF

v_call: TRBV6-6
cdr3_aa: CASSYSPSYEQYF

v_call: TRBV7-3
cdr3_aa: CASSLRNGTSGSYEQYF

v_call: TRBV9
cdr3_aa: CASSVGRWGQGNEKLFF

v_call: TRBV7-8
cdr3_aa: CASSPGTLGNTIYF

v_call: TRBV5-1
cdr3_aa: CASSLGRTQNYEQYF

v_call: TRBV6-5
cdr3_aa: CASSLTGVDEQYF

v_call: TRBV18
cdr3_aa: CASSSTGSYEQYF

v_call: TRBV9
cdr3_aa: CASSVDRVDEAFF

v_call: TRBV28
cdr3_aa: CASSSLRGGTQYF

v_call: TRBV11-2
cdr3_aa: CASSLDRAGANVLTF

v_call: TRBV14
cdr3_aa: CASSRIVGSSYNEQFF

v_call: TRBV6-4
cdr3_aa: CASSPFSGMETGELFF

v_call: TRBV29-1
cdr3_aa: CSVAGGTNRVTGELFF

v_call: TRBV5-1
cdr3_aa: CASSFGQGGTDTQYF